The 8 T cell receptor beta chains below come from one sample, sequenced in a study of T cells in Graves' hyperthyroidism and ophthalmopathy. TCR beta CDR3 region amplification was performed from RNA transcripts. First-round RT-PCR of the TCR CDR3 relied on the HTBI primer set. One entry per CDR3 protein results from TCRdb running MiXCR on the multiplex PCR reads. Here the sample spans under 400,000 distinct CDR3 sequences, approximately 15% being singletons. Sequencing was performed on blood. These receptors all come from a woman aged 55-70 years with Graves' hyperthyroidism.

This clonotype was recorded many times. The V call is TRBV11-2, the J call TRBJ2-3, with 10 bases identical to TRBD2. Per germline, CDR1 SGHAT and CDR2 FQNNGV. The CDR3 spans 15 residues. The junction had 8 bases not matched to a gene; V was cut back by 6 bases and J by 5 bases. CDR3 in DNA: TGTGCCAGCAGGGGAGCGGGAGGGCGAGGAGATACGCAGTATTTT. Its protein is CASRGAGGRGDTQYF.

This clonotype was seen at least ten times. This chain uses TRBV12-5 with TRBJ2-7; 7 positions match TRBD2. Germline V gene data show CDR1 as LGHNT and CDR2 as FRNRAP. Trimming removed 7 bases from V and 0 bases from J; junction bases left unmatched: 6. The length of the CDR3 is 14 residues. The CDR3 reads CASVLADSSYEQYF. The DNA for the CDR3 is TGTGCTAGTGTTCTAGCGGATAGCTCCTACGAGCAGTACTTC. Combining the CDR3 with reference TRBV12-5 and TRBJ2-7 gives the whole variable domain DARVTQTPRHKVTEMGQEVTMRCQPILGHNTVFWYRQTMMQGLELLAYFRNRAPLDDSGMPKDRFSAEMPDATLATLKIQPSEPRDSAVYFCASVLADSSYEQYFGPGTRLTVT.

This clonotype has at least ten counts. This chain's CDR3 is CASDRETSTDTQYF. CDR3 in DNA: TGTGCCAGTGACAGGGAGACAAGCACAGATACGCAGTATTTT. V usage is TRBV2 and J usage is TRBJ2-3; 7 bases are a match to TRBD1. CDR3 length: 14 amino acids. Germline-derived CDR1 and CDR2 are SNHLY and FYNNEI. Trimming cost V 9 bases and J 0 bases; bases outside gene matches: 6. The whole variable domain, filled in from reference TRBV2 and TRBJ2-3, reads EPEVTQTPSHQVTQMGQEVILRCVPISNHLYFYWYRQILGQKVEFLVSFYNNEISEKSEIFDDQFSVERPDGSNFTLKIRSTKLEDSAMYFCASDRETSTDTQYFGPGTRLTVL.

This clonotype was recorded at least ten times. The V and J genes are TRBV2 and TRBJ2-2; TRBD2 is a possible D gene (5 bases). CDR1 and CDR2 (germline): SNHLY, FYNNEI. V was pared by 6 bases and J by 2 bases, with 10 bases between. This CDR3 is built from 14 residues. The CDR3 DNA reads TGTGCCAGCAGGCGGAGCGGTAACACCGGGGAGCTGTTTTTT. Protein product: CASRRSGNTGELFF.

This clonotype was observed many times. The chain employs TRBV18 and TRBJ2-1; TRBD1 might be the D (5 bases). Germline V gene sequence: CDR1 KGHSH, CDR2 LQKENI. Trimming shortened V by 2 bases and J by 12 bases, and 11 bases separated the two germline ends. The CDR3 length is 12 residues. CDR3: CASSPESTAQFF. The CDR3 DNA reads TGTGCCAGCTCACCAGAGTCGACAGCGCAGTTCTTC.

This rearrangement joins TRBV19 to TRBJ2-7; D uncertain. The CDR3 totals 13 residues. In germline, CDR1 is LNHDA, CDR2 SQIVND (reference sequence). Trimming took 0 bases from V and 2 from J, leaving 5 bases between them. The CDR3 region has the DNA TGTGCCAGTAGTATAGACCAGACCTACGAGCAGTACTTC. Translation gives CASSIDQTYEQYF.

This clonotype came up many times. V and J are TRBV19 and TRBJ2-3, with 7 bases lining up with TRBD2. The trim removed 3 bases at V and 6 bases at J, leaving 3 bases unmatched. The CDR3 runs to 13 residues. Germline V gene lookup returns CDR1 LNHDA and CDR2 SQIVND (reference sequence). CDR3 DNA: TGTGCCAGTAGTATGCGGGAGCGGGATACGCAGTATTTT. This translates into CASSMRERDTQYF. Based on the CDR3 plus reference TRBV19 and TRBJ2-3, the full variable domain is DGGITQSPKYLFRKEGQNVTLSCEQNLNHDAMYWYRQDPGQGLRLIYYSQIVNDFQKGDIAEGYSVSREKKESFPLTVTSAQKNPTAFYLCASSMRERDTQYFGPGTRLTVL.

The sample holds many counts of this clonotype. The V gene is TRBV24-1, the J gene TRBJ1-1, with D tentatively TRBD1 (6 bases). This CDR3 is built from 15 residues. Trimming left V 3 bases short and J 4 bases short, with 14 bases between. In germline, CDR1 is KGHDR, CDR2 SFDVKD. CDR3 bases: TGTGCCACCAGTGATGGGGGCCGGGGGCGCACTGAAGCTTTCTTT. Protein sequence: CATSDGGRGRTEAFF.